This T cell receptor beta chain is drawn from a study of blood T cell repertoires in COVID-19. About the study: Researchers got acute and convalescent COVID-19 samples from the United States, Italy and Spain. The analysed material was cDNA or gDNA that came from T cells, B-cell-depleted T cells, or PBMCs.

Seattle enrolled patients during active infection and tracked them longitudinally. Germline V gene lookup returns CDR1 LGHDT and CDR2 YNNKEL (reference sequence). The V and J ends lost 4 bases and 4 bases, in that order; junction bases with no gene match: 10. The CDR3 length is 15 residues. As handled by the study authors: Amplification of reference gene primers was used by the study to estimate nucleated cell counts. Profiled with immunoSEQ multiplex PCR; TCRdb holds only in-frame clones, not every one. From that table come the V and J calls and clone size; the DNA was used to work out D and trimming. The sample holds 300,000 to 350,000 clones, more than 70% seen once.

Sequenced sample: peripheral blood. V is TRBV3-1 (or the pseudogene TRBV3-2) and J is TRBJ2-7, with 7 bases lining up with TRBD2. The TCR sequence derives from a woman aged 30 to 39 with COVID-19, enrolled during active disease. The CDR3 loop is CASSPVRGSSYEQYF. In DNA form, the CDR3 reads TGTGCCAGCAGCCCAGTGCGGGGGAGTAGTTACGAGCAGTACTTC.